Following are 19 T cell receptor beta chains from one sample sequenced in a study of blood T cell repertoires in COVID-19. Libraries were prepared by immunoSEQ multiplex PCR; TCRdb keeps only in-frame clonotypes and omits some of them. The data contain approximately 100,000 clones, roughly 79% of them singletons. The sample was peripheral blood. The receptors here all came from a human donor in a cohort sampled during active COVID-19.

This sequence joins TRBV28 and TRBJ1-6; weak D call: TRBD1 (6 bases). The length of the CDR3 is 15 residues. In germline, CDR1 is MDHEN, CDR2 SYDVKM. V lost 6 bases, J lost 7 bases, and 16 bases lay in between. The DNA for the CDR3 is TGTGCCAGCAGCGGATCCAGGGGACTAAATTCACCCCTCCACTTT. It specifies CASSGSRGLNSPLHF.

V is TRBV11-2 and J is TRBJ2-7, with 10 bases lining up with TRBD2. Per germline, CDR1 SGHAT and CDR2 FQNNGV. J was trimmed by 6 bases and V by 1 base; bases with no gene match: 3. This CDR3 is 14 amino acids long. Here the CDR3 reads CASSLGLAGAEQYF. CDR3 DNA sequence: TGTGCCAGCAGCTTAGGACTAGCGGGTGCCGAGCAGTACTTC. Full variable domain (rest looked up from reference TRBV11-2 and TRBJ2-7): EAGVAQSPRYKIIEKRQSVAFWCNPISGHATLYWYQQILGQGPKLLIQFQNNGVVDDSQLPKDRFSAERLKGVDSTLKIQPAKLEDSAVYLCASSLGLAGAEQYFGPGTRLTVT.

The genes are TRBV19 and TRBJ1-1; 9 positions agree with TRBD1. Looked up from germline, CDR1 is LNHDA and CDR2 is SQIVND (reference sequence). The V segment lost 7 bases and the J segment 7 bases; nucleotides outside the gene matches: 13. This CDR3 is built from 15 residues. In nucleotides, the CDR3 is TGTGCCAGTACCGTAGGGACAGGGCGTCAGTTTGAAGCTTTCTTT. Translated, it gives CASTVGTGRQFEAFF.

V gene TRBV27 combines with J gene TRBJ1-1, with a tentative D call TRBD1 (5 bases). Deletions cut 3 bases from V and 6 bases from J, with 14 bases between. The CDR3 length is 14 residues. The germline V gene encodes CDR1 MNHEY and CDR2 SMNVEV (reference sequence). Written as DNA, the CDR3 is TGTGCCAGCAGTTTGCCGGGACTCGGGTCTGAAGCTTTCTTT. Residues: CASSLPGLGSEAFF.

V usage is TRBV6-5 and J usage is TRBJ1-1; D remains unclear. This CDR3 has 10 amino acids. CDR1 is MNHEY and CDR2 is SVGAGI in the germline V gene. With 8 bases removed from V and 7 bases from J, the gap between germline ends came to 8 bases. In DNA, the CDR3 is TGTGCCAGCCGGGAGGGTGAAGCTTTCTTT. This codes for CASREGEAFF.

V gene TRBV4-3 combines with J gene TRBJ1-1, with D perhaps matching TRBD1 (6 bases). CDR1 is LGHNA and CDR2 is YSLEER in the germline V gene. The CDR3 is 18 residues long. V was shortened by 1 base and J by 13 bases, with 31 bases between the two germline ends. The CDR3 reads CASSQVDGQAGRGGVRFF. The CDR3 DNA sequence: TGCGCCAGCAGCCAAGTAGACGGGCAGGCGGGAAGGGGGGGGGTGCGTTTCTTT.

This clone was observed once. The chain uses TRBV19 and TRBJ1-1; TRBD1 matches at 12 bases. CDR3 length: 16 residues. The germline gives CDR1 LNHDA, CDR2 SQIVND (reference sequence). The V gene end was trimmed by 6 bases and the J gene end by 4 bases; junction bases not matched to a gene: 9. CDR3 in DNA: TGTGCCAGTAGCTCCCGGGACAGGGGGCTTTTCACTGAAGCTTTCTTT. It is translated as CASSSRDRGLFTEAFF.

V and J are TRBV30 and TRBJ2-7, with D hard to call. The CDR3 length is 11 residues. Germline loops: CDR1 GTSNPN, CDR2 SVGIG (reference sequence). With 3 bases removed from V and 3 bases from J, the gap between germline ends came to 6 bases. CDR3 coding DNA: TGTGCCTGGAGGTACAACTACGAGCAGTACTTC. This encodes CAWRYNYEQYF.

V is TRBV27 and J is TRBJ2-3; TRBD1 might be the D (6 bases). V was shortened by 5 bases and J by 0 bases, with 18 bases between the two germline ends. The CDR3 spans 17 residues. Germline CDR1 reads MNHEY; CDR2 reads SMNVEV (reference sequence). The CDR3 protein is CASSRITGTSSTDTQYF. CDR3 nucleotide sequence: TGTGCCAGCAGTAGAATAACAGGGACCTCTAGCACAGATACGCAGTATTTT.

This chain uses TRBV6-5 with TRBJ2-7; TRBD2 matches 7 bases. The CDR3 is 15 amino acids. The V gene's germline CDR1 is MNHEY and CDR2 SVGAGI. J was trimmed by 4 bases and V by 8 bases; bases with no gene match: 14. The DNA for the CDR3 is TGTGCCAGCTCCCGGGACTACTCCCCCTTGTACGAGCAGTACTTC. Residues: CASSRDYSPLYEQYF.

The chain uses TRBV15 and TRBJ1-2; no firm D call. This CDR3 has 15 amino acids. The germline V and J ends were trimmed by 1 base and 4 bases, with 13 bases remaining between them. The germline CDR1 and CDR2 sequences are LNHNV and YYDKDF (reference sequence). The CDR3 bases are TGTGCCACCAGCAGAGTCCGGGGATGGAGCTATGGCTACACCTTC. This codes for CATSRVRGWSYGYTF.

The chain combines TRBV25-1 with TRBJ2-1, with a possible D match to TRBD2 (5 bases). V lost 3 bases and J 0 bases, leaving 9 bases between the germline ends. Per the germline V gene, CDR1 is MGHDK and CDR2 is SYGVNS. The CDR3 consists of 15 residues. The CDR3 loop reads CASSERRSSYNEQFF. CDR3 DNA sequence: TGTGCCAGCAGTGAGAGGAGGAGCTCCTACAATGAGCAGTTCTTC.

The CDR3 region has the DNA TGTGCCAGCAGCTTGGGGGTTTCGTACAGGACCTCTGGAAACACCATATATTTT. This encodes CASSLGVSYRTSGNTIYF. The gene calls are TRBV5-5 and TRBJ1-3; tentative D call: TRBD1 (5 bases). Germline V gene sequence: CDR1 SGHKS, CDR2 YYEKEE (reference sequence). The V end was cut by 0 bases, the J end by 0 bases, with 16 bases between. The CDR3 runs 18 residues.

J is TRBJ2-5 and V is TRBV6-1; D is perhaps TRBD2 (5 bases). This CDR3 region has 14 residues. CDR1 is MNHNS and CDR2 is SASEGT in the germline V gene. V lost 2 bases and J 5 bases, leaving 12 bases between the germline ends. CDR3 bases: TGTGCCAGCAGTGAATCGAGGGTGAGGGAGACCCAGTACTTC. It is translated as CASSESRVRETQYF.

This chain connects TRBV9 to TRBJ2-7; 7 bases align to TRBD2. The CDR3 loop spans 15 amino acids. Germline V lookup: CDR1 SGDLS, CDR2 YYNGEE. Losses at the gene ends were 0 bases for V and 3 bases for J; bases not matched to a gene: 6. The CDR3 is CASSVGGGRVYEQYF. In DNA, the CDR3 is TGTGCCAGCAGCGTAGGTGGGGGGAGGGTCTACGAGCAGTACTTC.

This chain uses TRBV18 with TRBJ1-1; 8 bases agree with TRBD1. The CDR3 contains 14 residues. Germline values: CDR1 KGHSH, CDR2 LQKENI. With V trimmed by 0 bases and J by 5 bases, 2 bases remained unmatched. For the CDR3, the DNA is TGTGCCAGCTCACCACCGAACAGGGGGACTGAAGCTTTCTTT. As protein: CASSPPNRGTEAFF. The variable domain in full, with the rest retrieved from reference TRBV18 and TRBJ1-1, is NAGVMQNPRHLVRRRGQEARLRCSPMKGHSHVYWYRQLPEEGLKFMVYLQKENIIDESGMPKERFSAEFPKEGPSILRIQQVVRGDSAAYFCASSPPNRGTEAFFGQGTRLTVV.

This clone showed up just a few times. The chain joins TRBV5-4 to TRBJ2-1, with 12 bases identical to TRBD2. There are 15 residues in the CDR3. Germline V lookup: CDR1 SGHNT, CDR2 YYREEE (reference sequence). V trimming: 1 base; J trimming: 8 bases; junction bases outside the gene matches: 4. The DNA of the CDR3 is TGTGCCAGCAGCTTGCGACTAGCGGGGGTCTATGAGCAGTTCTTC. This codes for CASSLRLAGVYEQFF.

The chain couples TRBV5-5 to TRBJ1-1; the D is unclear. With 0 bases removed from V and 2 bases from J, the gap between germline ends came to 11 bases. The CDR3 totals 15 residues. Germline CDR1 SGHKS, CDR2 YYEKEE (reference sequence). CDR3 nucleotide sequence: TGTGCCAGCAGCTTGGAGCGGCACTTCAACACTGAAGCTTTCTTT. Protein: CASSLERHFNTEAFF.

This rearrangement joins TRBV10-3 to TRBJ2-7, with no clear D. With 4 bases removed from V and 3 bases from J, the gap between germline ends came to 13 bases. There are 14 residues in the CDR3. Germline V gives CDR1 ENHRY, CDR2 SYGVKD. CDR3 in amino acids: CAISGRRSSYEQYF. The DNA for the CDR3 is TGTGCCATCAGTGGGCGGCGTTCAAGCTACGAGCAGTACTTC.